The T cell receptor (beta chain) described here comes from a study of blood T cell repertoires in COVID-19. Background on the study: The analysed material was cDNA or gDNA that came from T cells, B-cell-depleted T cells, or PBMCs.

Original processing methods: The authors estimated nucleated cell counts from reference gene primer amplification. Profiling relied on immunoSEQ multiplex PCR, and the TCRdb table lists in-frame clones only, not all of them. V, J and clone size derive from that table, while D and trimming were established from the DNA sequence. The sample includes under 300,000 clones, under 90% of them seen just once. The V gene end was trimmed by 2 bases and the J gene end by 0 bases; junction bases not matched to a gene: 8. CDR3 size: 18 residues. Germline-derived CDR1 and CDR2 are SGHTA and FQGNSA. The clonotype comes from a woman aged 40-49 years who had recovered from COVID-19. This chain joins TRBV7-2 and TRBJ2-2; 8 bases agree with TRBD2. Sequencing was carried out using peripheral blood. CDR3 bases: TGTGCCAGCAGCTTAAAGGGGCGGGGGGCTCCGAACACCGGGGAGCTGTTTTTT. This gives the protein CASSLKGRGAPNTGELFF.